This T cell receptor beta chain emerged from a study of CD8+CD57+ T cells in acquired aplastic anemia listed by TCRdb under 2018. About the investigation overall: A mean of about 3 ug of DNA, ranging from roughly 0.17 to 30 ug, was extracted from sorted CD4+ and CD8+ cells. A CD8+CD57+ expansion meant a frequency higher than the mean frequency seen in healthy subjects.

Expansion of CD8+CD57+ cells had been shown by flow cytometry in the patients chosen for sequencing. Every patient had severe acquired aplastic anemia, diagnosed using the International Study of Aplastic Anemia and Agranulocytosis and Camitta criteria. No therapy had been received by the patients at the time of blood sampling. In the study, sorted CD4+ and CD8+ blood T cells from patients with severe aplastic anemia and from healthy subjects underwent deep sequencing of TCR repertoires. Patients were enrolled under clinicaltrials.gov protocols 00001620, 01623167, 00001397, 00071045, 00081523 and 00961064 in the USA. Ficoll-Paque density gradient centrifugation was used to isolate peripheral blood mononuclear cells. Before DNA was extracted, CD4+ and CD8+ T cells were sorted using either FACS or magnetic beads. Concerning this clonotype: There is no known antigen for this receptor. Base quality data are lacking; no much larger clone is found one base away.

The paper as a whole reports these results and caveats: Patients and healthy controls showed no significant difference in CD8+ Simpson's diversity (P=0.060). Around 30 CD8+ CDR3 sequences were found to be shared between patients and controls, but these sequences appeared to be highly expressed in patients and within the immunodominant clones of the patients.

The V and J ends are trimmed by 3 bases and 0 bases, leaving 5 bases between them. Spanning cysteine to phenylalanine, the CDR3 consists of 13 amino acids. Only CDR3 DNA is held: 39 bases, read in frame from base 1. From a lookup of the germline V gene, CDR1 and CDR2 are KGHDR and SFDVKD. Genomic DNA served as template for TCR beta VDJ combination and CDR3 sequence profiling. An Illumina HiSeq 2000 was the platform used for TCR repertoire sequencing. Regarding the original processing steps: Repertoire assessment relied on Simpson's diversity index, CDR3 size and DJ length profiles, and TRBV/TRBJ rearrangement plots. The immunodominant clone was defined as the most abundant DNA sequence in deep sequencing data. CDR3 amino acid sequences were screened for sharing across subjects and compared with published repertoires and the VDJdb database. In-frame beta chains were kept once TCRdb had trimmed the public reads at Q25 with fastp and called clones with MiXCR. Rows are combined by CDR3 protein, so each entry shows the most common genes and DNA. These V and J calls are TCRdb output, not the study's own analysis. Recorded for this sample are more than 150,000 distinct CDR3 sequences; around 48% of them occurred a single time. The ten largest clones represent under 2% of the sample.

Recombination joined TRBV24-1 with TRBJ2-7; the D gene cannot be named for sure. The sequence derives from a human donor with aplastic anemia. Sequencing used sorted CD4+, CD8+, or CD8+CD57+ T cells (not recorded which) from PBMCs. For the CDR3, the sequence is CATSDGPSYEQYF. Here is the DNA: TGTGCCACCAGTGATGGGCCCTCCTACGAGCAGTACTTC.